These 13 T cell receptor beta chains came from one sample sequenced in a study of cytomegalovirus exposure and HLA in healthy donors. PCR used 60 Vbeta primers and 13 Jbeta primers. Assay: immunoSEQ multiplex PCR; the TCRdb copy retains only in-frame clones and omits some. The sample lists 100,000 to 150,000 clones, more than 75% seen once, with less than 15% in the top ten. The specimen sequenced was PBMCs. These receptors were collected from a woman between 55 and 75 years old in good health and CMV-seropositive.

This rearrangement joins TRBV29-1 to TRBJ2-1; a weak D match, TRBD2 (6 bases). The CDR3 totals 14 residues. V lost 4 bases to trimming and J lost 7 bases, with 17 bases between them. CDR1 SQVTM and CDR2 ANQGSEA come from the germline V gene. The CDR3 loop is CSVVKSLAKNEQFF. CDR3 coding DNA: TGCAGCGTTGTTAAGTCGCTAGCGAAGAATGAGCAGTTCTTC.

The rearrangement uses TRBV19 and TRBJ1-4; D possibly corresponds to TRBD1 (5 bases). Germline values: CDR1 LNHDA, CDR2 SQIVND (reference sequence). This CDR3 is built from 14 residues. The V end lost 5 bases, the J end lost 5 bases, and 12 bases lay between the germline ends. The CDR3 DNA reads TGTGCCAGTAGTCTGGGACTCAAGAATGAAAAACTGTTTTTT. It specifies CASSLGLKNEKLFF.

V gene TRBV19 combines with J gene TRBJ1-5; unclear D gene. Trimming took off 8 bases at V and 5 bases at J, with 10 bases between the two ends. Germline CDR1 is LNHDA and CDR2 is SQIVND (reference sequence). The CDR3 consists of 12 residues. CDR3 region: CASRGEYQPQHF. CDR3 nucleotides: TGTGCCAGTCGCGGCGAATATCAGCCCCAGCATTTT.

This chain connects TRBV15 to TRBJ1-4; D not resolved. The germline V and J ends were trimmed by 4 bases and 7 bases, with 16 bases remaining between them. Germline V lookup: CDR1 LNHNV, CDR2 YYDKDF (reference sequence). The CDR3 extends over 15 amino acids. The CDR3 region is CATSTDNEGGEKLFF. CDR3 nucleotide sequence: TGTGCCACCAGCACTGACAACGAGGGTGGTGAAAAACTGTTTTTT.

V is TRBV7-2 and J is TRBJ2-3, with 7 bases lining up with TRBD1. This CDR3 has 15 amino acids. Germline-derived CDR1 and CDR2 are SGHTA and FQGNSA. J was trimmed by 4 bases and V by 5 bases; bases with no gene match: 9. The CDR3 loop is CASSPRQGSPDTQYF. DNA of the CDR3: TGTGCCAGCAGCCCCCGACAGGGTAGCCCAGATACGCAGTATTTT.

The V and J genes are TRBV5-1 and TRBJ2-7; TRBD1 might be the D (7 bases). There are 14 residues in the CDR3. Trimming took off 3 bases at V and 2 bases at J, with 12 bases between the two ends. Looked up from germline, CDR1 is SGHRS and CDR2 is YFSETQ. Here the CDR3 reads CASSSQGGTYEQYF. Written as DNA, the CDR3 is TGCGCCAGCAGCTCCCAGGGGGGCACCTACGAGCAGTACTTC. Combining the CDR3 with reference TRBV5-1 and TRBJ2-7 gives the whole variable domain KAGVTQTPRYLIKTRGQQVTLSCSPISGHRSVSWYQQTPGQGLQFLFEYFSETQRNKGNFPGRFSGRQFSNSRSEMNVSTLELGDSALYLCASSSQGGTYEQYFGPGTRLTVT.

CDR3 region: CASSTLGLAGVNEQFF. The CDR3 DNA reads TGTGCCAGCAGTACCCTAGGACTAGCGGGGGTTAATGAGCAGTTCTTC. This sequence joins TRBV2 and TRBJ2-1; 13 bases fit TRBD2. Germline loops: CDR1 SNHLY, CDR2 FYNNEI. This CDR3 region has 16 residues. Trimming took 5 bases from V and 7 from J; bases not matched to a gene: 8.

Notes on this clone: This sample also contains other DNA sequences that code for the same CDR3. The chain combines TRBV10-3 with TRBJ2-7, with D unclear. Per the germline V gene, CDR1 is ENHRY and CDR2 is SYGVKD. Between the trimmed V and J ends, which lost 2 bases and 3 bases, there was a span of 5 bases. This CDR3 has 12 residues. Here the CDR3 DNA reads TGTGCCATCAGTGAGGAGGTCTACGAGCAGTACTTC. This encodes CAISEEVYEQYF.

CDR3 protein: CASSDERGKGADTQYF. CDR3 in DNA: TGCGCCAGCTCAGACGAGCGGGGGAAAGGGGCAGATACGCAGTATTTT. V gene TRBV10-1 combines with J gene TRBJ2-3; 8 positions agree with TRBD2. Germline CDR1 is WNHNN and CDR2 is SYGVQD (reference sequence). The CDR3 spans 16 residues. Trimming at V came to 8 bases and at J to 4 bases, leaving 14 bases not matched to a gene.

The genes are TRBV2 and TRBJ2-3; TRBD2 might be the D (6 bases). The V gene's germline CDR1 is SNHLY and CDR2 FYNNEI. The CDR3 is 14 amino acids. Trimming stripped 9 bases from V and 4 bases from J, with 17 bases between. In DNA form, the CDR3 reads TGTGCCAGTACGGGGAGGAGGGCATCAGATACGCAGTATTTT. Its protein product is CASTGRRASDTQYF.

CDR3 nucleotides: TGTGCCAGCAGCTTGACGGGACAAACTTATGGCTACACCTTC. Translation gives CASSLTGQTYGYTF. The chain links TRBV5-8 to TRBJ1-2; D is possibly TRBD1 (6 bases). This CDR3 has 14 residues. Germline V gives CDR1 SGHTS, CDR2 YDEGEE. Trimming shortened V by 1 base and J by 5 bases, and 12 bases separated the two germline ends.

V usage is TRBV4-3 and J usage is TRBJ2-4, with TRBD1 matching 7 bases. The junction had 10 bases not matched to a gene; V was cut back by 4 bases and J by 1 base. CDR1 and CDR2 (germline): LGHNA, YSLEER. The CDR3 extends over 17 amino acids. The CDR3, as DNA: TGCGCCAGCAGCCCATCGTACAGGGGAAGGGCCAAAAACATTCAGTACTTC. Translated, it gives CASSPSYRGRAKNIQYF.

The V gene is TRBV4-3, the J gene TRBJ2-5, with 7 bases that match TRBD1. Germline trimming cut 0 bases from V and 7 bases from J; bases unmatched to any gene: 5. Germline CDR1 reads LGHNA; CDR2 reads YSLEER. The length of the CDR3 is 14 residues. The CDR3 region is CASSQEGQIGTQYF. DNA for the CDR3: TGCGCCAGCAGCCAAGAGGGACAGATTGGGACCCAGTACTTC.